This T cell receptor beta chain was recorded in a study of shared clonotypes between healthy human individuals. The overall study: Used for every donor were three CD4 naive, three CD4 memory, two CD8 naive and one CD8 memory plate.

Repertoires were generated with immunoSEQ multiplex PCR, while TCRdb's copy carries only in-frame clones and drops some. There are 2 million to 3 million clones in the sample; over 85% occur only once, and about 0.34% lies in the top ten. The CDR3 consists of 15 residues. Looked up from germline, CDR1 is SGHNT and CDR2 is YYREEE (reference sequence). With 6 bases removed from V and 3 bases from J, the gap between germline ends came to 16 bases. The genes are TRBV5-4 and TRBJ2-1; either TRBD1 or TRBD2 may fit D (5 bases each). This TCR came from a man aged 18 to 35 in good health. Some clones in this sample may be carry-over from other donors' samples. The specimen was naive CD4+ T cells from PBMCs. Specified subset: CD45RA+ positively selected. CDR3 amino acids: CASTRGGHDYNEQFF. The CDR3 DNA is TGTGCCAGCACCCGTGGGGGTCATGACTACAATGAGCAGTTCTTC.